This is a list of T cell receptor beta chains from one sample in a study of cytomegalovirus exposure and HLA in healthy donors. The protocol was immunoSEQ multiplex PCR, while the TCRdb copy is restricted to in-frame clones and leaves out a portion. The sample holds approximately 73,000 clones, over 70% seen once. Sequencing input: PBMCs. The source is a woman in her 40s in good health and CMV-seropositive. Both conserved end residues are part of each CDR3. The order of the fields is V gene, J gene, D gene, clone size, CDR3 protein, CDR3 DNA. A D gene is named only where the DNA matches it firmly. Some rows have no size entry. The others give once, few or many, or a class for an expanded clone.

V: TRBV6-1; J: TRBJ2-3; D: NA; size: NA; CDR3: CASSDSVGMTDTQYF; DNA: TGTGCCAGCAGTGACAGTGTCGGGATGACAGATACGCAGTATTTT
V: TRBV30; J: TRBJ1-3; D: NA; size: NA; CDR3: CAWNGPPGDTIYF; DNA: TGTGCCTGGAACGGACCTCCGGGAGACACCATATATTTT
V: TRBV4-1; J: TRBJ1-2; D: NA; size: once; CDR3: CASSQEVRGGLSGYTF; DNA: TGCGCCAGCAGCCAAGAAGTCAGGGGCGGGTTGTCGGGCTACACCTTC
V: TRBV15; J: TRBJ2-5; D: NA; size: NA; CDR3: CATSRASGVPETQYF; DNA: TGTGCCACCAGCAGGGCTTCGGGGGTACCAGAGACCCAGTACTTC
V: TRBV30; J: TRBJ1-2; D: TRBD1; size: NA; CDR3: CAWLPGQRSYTF; DNA: TGTGCCTGGTTGCCGGGACAGAGGAGCTACACCTTC
V: TRBV18; J: TRBJ1-5; D: NA; size: NA; CDR3: CASSPLEGAGQPQHF; DNA: TGTGCCAGCTCACCACTCGAAGGGGCAGGTCAGCCCCAGCATTTT
V: TRBV5-1; J: TRBJ2-1; D: TRBD2; size: NA; CDR3: CASSLSPGGLAFNEQFF; DNA: TGCGCCAGCAGCTTGTCGCCGGGCGGACTAGCGTTCAATGAGCAGTTCTTC
V: TRBV18; J: TRBJ2-1; D: NA; size: NA; CDR3: CASSPPLQGMRGRGYNEQFF; DNA: TGTGCCAGCTCACCGCCTCTTCAGGGGATGAGGGGGAGAGGATACAATGAGCAGTTCTTC
V: TRBV19; J: TRBJ2-7; D: TRBD1; size: NA; CDR3: CASSKGTDIISLNEQYF; DNA: TGTGCCAGTAGTAAGGGGACAGATATTATTTCTTTGAACGAGCAGTACTTC
V: TRBV6-5; J: TRBJ1-4; D: TRBD1; size: NA; CDR3: CASSRDRDEKLFF; DNA: TGTGCCAGTAGCCGGGACAGGGATGAAAAACTGTTTTTT